This T cell receptor beta chain was sequenced in a study of spatial heterogeneity in lung cancer. The CDR3 totals 14 residues. Germline V gene sequence: CDR1 MNHNS, CDR2 SASEGT. Trimming took off 2 bases at V and 7 bases at J, with 11 bases between the two ends. Time point in this sample: sample taken at primary tumor resection. Samples were obtained from some 70 donors, all untreated early-stage non-small cell lung cancer patients. In TCRdb, the 5' RACE reads were re-called with MiXCR into one record per CDR3 protein. The table records under 50,000 distinct CDR3 sequences, 5% to 5.5% of them present only once.

The V call is TRBV6-1, the J call TRBJ2-2; maybe TRBD1 (7 bases). The input for sequencing was PBMCs, taken at surgery. This TCR was sampled from a female donor with early-stage non-small cell lung cancer. In nucleotides, the CDR3 is TGTGCCAGCAGTGAACAGGGGGAGGTCGGGGAGCTGTTTTTT. Translated: CASSEQGEVGELFF.